The clone carrying this T cell receptor (beta chain) appeared once. The data are from a study of T cell changes during pregnancy in multiple sclerosis. Only in-frame clones appear in the TCRdb table, and some are missing; sequencing was by immunoSEQ multiplex PCR. Of 55,000 to 65,000 clones in the sample, nearly 95% were seen once. The clonotype was recovered from a female donor with multiple sclerosis, enrolled in a pregnancy study. Here the sequenced sample was CD8+ T cells from peripheral blood mononuclear cells, taken in the third trimester of pregnancy.

In DNA, the CDR3 is TGCAGCGTTTATTCTTCTGGGACAGGACTAGCGGGAGGGCCTTTGGAGACCCAGTACTTC. It translates to CSVYSSGTGLAGGPLETQYF. This chain links TRBV29-1 with TRBJ2-5; TRBD2 matches 15 bases. CDR1 SQVTM and CDR2 ANQGSEA come from the germline V gene. The J segment lost 5 bases and the V segment lost 5 bases, leaving 21 bases of the junction unmatched. The CDR3 extends over 20 amino acids.